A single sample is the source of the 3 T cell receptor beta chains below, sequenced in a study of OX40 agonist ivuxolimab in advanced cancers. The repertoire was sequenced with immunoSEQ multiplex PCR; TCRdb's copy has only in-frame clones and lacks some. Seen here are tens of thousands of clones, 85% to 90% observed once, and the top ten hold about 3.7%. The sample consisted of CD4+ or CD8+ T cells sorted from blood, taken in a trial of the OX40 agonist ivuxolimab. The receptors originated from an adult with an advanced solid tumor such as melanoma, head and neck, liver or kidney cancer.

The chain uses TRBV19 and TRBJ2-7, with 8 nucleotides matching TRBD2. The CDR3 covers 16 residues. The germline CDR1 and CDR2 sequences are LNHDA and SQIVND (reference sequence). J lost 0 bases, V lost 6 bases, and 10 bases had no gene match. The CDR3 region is CASRGTSGYSSYEQYF. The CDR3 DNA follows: TGTGCCAGTAGGGGAACTAGCGGTTATAGCTCCTACGAGCAGTACTTC.

In DNA, the CDR3 is TGTGCCAGTAGTATCACTAGCGGAACCTACGAGCAGTACTTC. It codes for CASSITSGTYEQYF. V gene TRBV19 combines with J gene TRBJ2-7; 8 nucleotides line up with TRBD2. Per germline, CDR1 LNHDA and CDR2 SQIVND (reference sequence). Losses at the gene ends were 3 bases for V and 2 bases for J; bases not matched to a gene: 3. The CDR3 spans 14 residues.

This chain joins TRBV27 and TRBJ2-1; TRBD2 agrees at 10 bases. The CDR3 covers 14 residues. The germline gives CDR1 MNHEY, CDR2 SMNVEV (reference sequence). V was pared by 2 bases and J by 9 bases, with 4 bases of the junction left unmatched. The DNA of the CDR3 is TGTGCCAGCAGTTTAAGCGGGGGGGTTTTTGAGCAGTTCTTC. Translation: CASSLSGGVFEQFF.